This TCR beta chain was captured by sequencing in a study of shared clonotypes between healthy human individuals. Study-level information: Donors had three CD4 naive, three CD4 memory, two CD8 naive and one CD8 memory plate apiece.

The table came from immunoSEQ multiplex PCR; TCRdb's copy has only in-frame clones and leaves some out. The sample contains 650,000 to 700,000 clones, roughly 91% of which appear only once. Turning to this clone: Its antigen is still unknown.

Overall study results and limits: Memory subsets had estimated richness that was generally smaller than that of naive subsets.

Between the trimmed V and J ends, which lost 7 bases and 3 bases, there was a span of 19 bases. The CDR3 covers 15 residues. In germline, CDR1 is LNHDA, CDR2 SQIVND (reference sequence). The clonotype originates from a man aged 18 to 30 in good health. Some clones in this sample may be carry-over from other donors' samples. Sequenced input: memory CD8+ T cells from PBMCs. Subset given: CD45RO+ cells pooled with CCR7-negative TemRA cells. This sequence joins TRBV19 and TRBJ2-7; D uncertain. The CDR3 protein is CASTPSRNMIYEQYF. CDR3 bases: TGTGCCAGTACCCCCTCGCGTAATATGATCTACGAGCAGTACTTC.